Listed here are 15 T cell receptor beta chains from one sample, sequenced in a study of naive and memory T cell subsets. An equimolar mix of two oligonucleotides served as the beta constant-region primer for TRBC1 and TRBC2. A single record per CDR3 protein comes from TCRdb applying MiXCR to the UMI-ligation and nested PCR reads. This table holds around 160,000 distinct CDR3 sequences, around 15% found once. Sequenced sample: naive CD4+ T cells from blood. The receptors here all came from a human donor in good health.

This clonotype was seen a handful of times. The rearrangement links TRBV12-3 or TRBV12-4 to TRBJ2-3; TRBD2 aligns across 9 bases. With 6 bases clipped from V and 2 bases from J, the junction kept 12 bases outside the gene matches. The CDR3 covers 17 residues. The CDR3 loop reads CASRPFFQREVTDTQYF. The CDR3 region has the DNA TGTGCCAGCAGGCCCTTTTTCCAGCGGGAGGTCACAGATACGCAGTATTTT.

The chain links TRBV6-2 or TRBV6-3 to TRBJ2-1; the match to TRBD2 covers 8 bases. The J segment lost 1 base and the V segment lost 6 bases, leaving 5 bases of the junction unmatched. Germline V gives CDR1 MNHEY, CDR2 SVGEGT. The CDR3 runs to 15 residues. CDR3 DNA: TGTGCCAGCAGCGTACTAGCGGCTTCCTACAATGAGCAGTTCTTC. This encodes CASSVLAASYNEQFF.

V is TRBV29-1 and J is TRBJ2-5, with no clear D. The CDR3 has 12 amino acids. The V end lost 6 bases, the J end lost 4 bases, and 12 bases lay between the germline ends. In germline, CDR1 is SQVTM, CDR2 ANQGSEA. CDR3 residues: CSVKDLPETQYF. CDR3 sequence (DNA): TGCAGCGTCAAGGACCTCCCAGAGACCCAGTACTTC.

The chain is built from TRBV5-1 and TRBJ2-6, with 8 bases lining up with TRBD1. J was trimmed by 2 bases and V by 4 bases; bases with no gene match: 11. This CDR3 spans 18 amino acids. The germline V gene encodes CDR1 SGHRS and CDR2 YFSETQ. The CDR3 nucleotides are TGCGCCAGCAGCCTAGCGACACTACAGGGGGCTGGGGCCAACGTCCTGACTTTC. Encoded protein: CASSLATLQGAGANVLTF. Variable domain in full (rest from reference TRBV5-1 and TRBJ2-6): KAGVTQTPRYLIKTRGQQVTLSCSPISGHRSVSWYQQTPGQGLQFLFEYFSETQRNKGNFPGRFSGRQFSNSRSEMNVSTLELGDSALYLCASSLATLQGAGANVLTFGAGSRLTVL.

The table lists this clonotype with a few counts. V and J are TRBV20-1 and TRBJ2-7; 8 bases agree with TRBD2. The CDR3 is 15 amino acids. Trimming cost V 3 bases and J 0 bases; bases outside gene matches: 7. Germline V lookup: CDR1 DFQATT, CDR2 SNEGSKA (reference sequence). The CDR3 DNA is TGCAGTGCTAGGCACCCCGGGACTAGCTCCTACGAGCAGTACTTC. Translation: CSARHPGTSSYEQYF.

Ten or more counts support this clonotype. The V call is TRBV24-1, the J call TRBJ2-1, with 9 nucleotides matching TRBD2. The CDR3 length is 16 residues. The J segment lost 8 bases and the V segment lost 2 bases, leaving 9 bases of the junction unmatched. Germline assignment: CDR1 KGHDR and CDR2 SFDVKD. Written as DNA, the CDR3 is TGTGCCACCAGTGATTCGACTAGCGGAGGAGTGCATGAGCAGTTCTTC. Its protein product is CATSDSTSGGVHEQFF.

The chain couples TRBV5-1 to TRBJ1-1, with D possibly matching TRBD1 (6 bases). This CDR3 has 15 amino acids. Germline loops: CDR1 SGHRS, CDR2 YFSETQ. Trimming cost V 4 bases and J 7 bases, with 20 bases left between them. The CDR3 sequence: CASSMTGDLGFEAFF. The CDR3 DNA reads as TGCGCCAGCAGCATGACAGGTGACCTGGGGTTTGAAGCTTTCTTT.

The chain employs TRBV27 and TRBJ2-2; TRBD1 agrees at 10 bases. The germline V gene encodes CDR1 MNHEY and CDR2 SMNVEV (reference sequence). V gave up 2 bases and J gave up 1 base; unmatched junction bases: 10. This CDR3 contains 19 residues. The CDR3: CASSLRGTGVSMNTGELFF. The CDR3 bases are TGTGCCAGCAGTTTACGTGGGACAGGGGTCTCGATGAACACCGGGGAGCTGTTTTTT.

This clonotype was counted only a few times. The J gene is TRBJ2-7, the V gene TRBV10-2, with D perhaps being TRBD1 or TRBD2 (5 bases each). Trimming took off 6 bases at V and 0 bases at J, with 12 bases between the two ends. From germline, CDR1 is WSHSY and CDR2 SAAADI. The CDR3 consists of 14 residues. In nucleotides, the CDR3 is TGCGCCAGCAGGCCGGGACGGAACTCCTACGAGCAGTACTTC. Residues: CASRPGRNSYEQYF.

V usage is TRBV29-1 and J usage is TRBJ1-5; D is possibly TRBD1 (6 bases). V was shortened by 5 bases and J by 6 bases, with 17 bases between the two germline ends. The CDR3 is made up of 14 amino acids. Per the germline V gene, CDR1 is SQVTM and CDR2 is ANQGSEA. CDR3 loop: CSVPGTSGGQPQHF. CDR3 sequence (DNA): TGCAGCGTTCCCGGGACATCCGGGGGTCAGCCCCAGCATTTT.

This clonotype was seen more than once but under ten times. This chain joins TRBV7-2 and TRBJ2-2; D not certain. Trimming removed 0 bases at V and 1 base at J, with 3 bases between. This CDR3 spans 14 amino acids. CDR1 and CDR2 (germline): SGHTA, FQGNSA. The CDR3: CASSLARNTGELFF. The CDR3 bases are TGTGCCAGCAGCTTAGCGCGGAACACCGGGGAGCTGTTTTTT.

The CDR3 nucleotides read TGTGCCAGCAGTTTGGGTAGCGGAGGGGGCTACGAGCAGTACTTC. Amino acids: CASSLGSGGGYEQYF. The chain couples TRBV28 to TRBJ2-7, with D possibly being TRBD1 or TRBD2 (6 bases each). The CDR3 covers 15 residues. Germline values: CDR1 MDHEN, CDR2 SYDVKM. V was trimmed by 3 bases and J by 3 bases, leaving 15 bases between them.

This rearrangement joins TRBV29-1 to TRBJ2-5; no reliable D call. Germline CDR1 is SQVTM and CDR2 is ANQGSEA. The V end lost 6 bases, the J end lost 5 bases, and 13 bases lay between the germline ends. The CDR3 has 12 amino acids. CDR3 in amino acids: CSVALLTETQYF. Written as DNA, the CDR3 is TGCAGCGTCGCCTTGTTGACGGAGACCCAGTACTTC.

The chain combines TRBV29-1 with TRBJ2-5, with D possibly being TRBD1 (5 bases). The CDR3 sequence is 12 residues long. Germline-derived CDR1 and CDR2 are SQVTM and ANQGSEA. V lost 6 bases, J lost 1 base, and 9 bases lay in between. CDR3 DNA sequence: TGCAGCGTGGACACCAGCCAAGAGACCCAGTACTTC. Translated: CSVDTSQETQYF.

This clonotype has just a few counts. The CDR3 protein is CASSRSAPGRLGNNEQFF. The DNA for the CDR3 is TGTGCCAGCAGTCGATCCGCCCCGGGGAGGTTGGGAAACAATGAGCAGTTCTTC. This rearrangement joins TRBV6-1 to TRBJ2-1; a possible D gene is TRBD2 (6 bases). Per germline, CDR1 MNHNS and CDR2 SASEGT. There are 18 residues in the CDR3. V was shortened by 5 bases and J by 5 bases, with 25 bases between the two germline ends.